This entry lists 32 T cell receptor beta chains sequenced from one sample in a study of vaccination effects on CD4 cells after COVID-19. Their cognate antigens are unknown. The culture ran for less than 12 days, and then CD4+ T cells were isolated. Sequenced by immunoSEQ multiplex PCR; TCRdb stores in-frame clones only, minus some. The sample consists of about 53,000 clones, more than 60% of them appearing once. The sample here was CD4+ T cells from PBMCs cultured without peptide, taken before COVID-19 vaccination. The source is a human donor who received a COVID-19 vaccine.

J is TRBJ1-3 and V is TRBV7-2, with a possible D match to TRBD1 (5 bases). The CDR3 runs 16 residues. V gave up 3 bases and J gave up 0 bases, with 12 bases separating them. Germline V gives CDR1 SGHTA, CDR2 FQGNSA. This CDR3 reads CASSFNPGLSGNTIYF. CDR3 in DNA: TGTGCCAGCAGCTTCAACCCGGGACTCTCTGGAAACACCATATATTTT.

This clone was seen a handful of times. The gene calls are TRBV13 and TRBJ1-6; unclear D gene. Germline V gene data show CDR1 as PRHDT and CDR2 as FYEKMQ (reference sequence). V lost 1 base and J 0 bases, leaving 10 bases between the germline ends. The CDR3 has 17 amino acids. In nucleotides, the CDR3 is TGTGCCAGCAGCTTAGAGGGCAGAAGCTCCTATAATTCACCCCTCCACTTT. This gives the protein CASSLEGRSSYNSPLHF.

This CDR3 reads CASSPTAGNTEAFF. The CDR3 DNA reads TGCGCCAGCAGCCCTACAGCAGGGAACACTGAAGCTTTCTTT. The V and J genes are TRBV5-1 and TRBJ1-1; D is undetermined. Germline CDR1 reads SGHRS; CDR2 reads YFSETQ. The CDR3 sequence is 14 residues long. V was clipped by 4 bases and J by 1 base, with 11 bases between them.

This rearrangement joins TRBV5-1 to TRBJ2-1; 10 positions agree with TRBD2. CDR3 size: 15 residues. Looked up from germline, CDR1 is SGHRS and CDR2 is YFSETQ. V shed 0 bases, J shed 8 bases, and the junction held 5 bases outside the gene matches. Here the CDR3 DNA reads TGCGCCAGCAGCTTGGGGACTAGCGGTAGCTATGAGCAGTTCTTC. Translation gives CASSLGTSGSYEQFF.

The J gene is TRBJ1-2, the V gene TRBV9; 8 bases fit TRBD1. The CDR3 sequence is 15 residues long. Unmatched junction bases numbered 8, after V lost 3 bases and J lost 4 bases. Germline V CDR1 and CDR2: SGDLS, YYNGEE. CDR3 DNA: TGTGCCAGCAGCGACCGACAGGGGATTATCTATGGCTACACCTTC. It codes for CASSDRQGIIYGYTF. Complete variable domain (other parts from reference TRBV9 and TRBJ1-2): DSGVTQTPKHLITATGQRVTLRCSPRSGDLSVYWYQQSLDQGLQFLIQYYNGEERAKGNILERFSAQQFPDLHSELNLSSLELGDSALYFCASSDRQGIIYGYTFGSGTRLTVV.

The rearrangement joins TRBV3-1 (or the pseudogene TRBV3-2) to TRBJ1-6; D remains ambiguous. The V gene lost 1 base and the J gene lost 0 bases, with 7 bases spanning the gap. The CDR3 consists of 16 residues. CDR1 LGHDT and CDR2 YNNKEL come from the germline V gene (reference sequence). The CDR3 region has the DNA TGTGCCAGCAGCCAAGGGCTGAGCTCCTATAATTCACCCCTCCACTTT. This sequence encodes CASSQGLSSYNSPLHF.

The table lists this clone with a few counts. The chain recombines TRBV30 with TRBJ1-6, with a weak D call TRBD1 (6 bases). This CDR3 has 13 amino acids. Germline-derived CDR1 and CDR2 are GTSNPN and SVGIG (reference sequence). V was pared by 3 bases and J by 10 bases, with 13 bases between. The CDR3 nucleotides are TGTGCCTGGAGCAGATCGACAGGCTCACCCCTCCACTTT. This sequence encodes CAWSRSTGSPLHF.

The V gene is TRBV5-6, the J gene TRBJ2-5, with 13 bases aligning to TRBD2. This CDR3 has 15 amino acids. The V and J ends lost 7 bases and 4 bases, in that order; junction bases with no gene match: 7. Germline assignment: CDR1 SGHDT and CDR2 YYEEEE. The DNA for the CDR3 is TGTGCCAGCGGCATACTAGCGGGGGGGCGAGAGACCCAGTACTTC. Translating gives CASGILAGGRETQYF. The full variable domain, in which reference TRBV5-6 and TRBJ2-5 provide the parts outside the CDR3, is DAGVTQSPTHLIKTRGQQVTLRCSPKSGHDTVSWYQQALGQGPQFIFQYYEEEERQRGNFPDRFSGHQFPNYSSELNVNALLLGDSALYLCASGILAGGRETQYFGPGTRLLVL.

The rearrangement joins TRBV24-1 to TRBJ2-5; 10 bases are a match to TRBD2. Germline V gene sequence: CDR1 KGHDR, CDR2 SFDVKD. V lost 3 bases to trimming and J lost 3 bases; unmatched junction nucleotides: 6. The CDR3 consists of 16 residues. The CDR3 DNA follows: TGTGCCACCAGTGATCTATCCGGGACTAGCGAAGAGACCCAGTACTTC. Amino acid sequence: CATSDLSGTSEETQYF.

With regard to this clone: A junction boundary mismatches the germline segment, possibly from a read error. This rearrangement joins TRBV6-5 to TRBJ1-1; D unclear. The CDR3 contains 11 residues. Germline CDR1 reads MNHEY; CDR2 reads SVGAGI. The CDR3 region is CASSYGQRIIF. The CDR3 DNA is TGTGCCAGCAGTTACGGGCAGCGCATCATTTTT.

In this sample, this clone turned up once. The chain links TRBV5-8 to TRBJ1-1; a weak D match, TRBD1 (5 bases). Germline values: CDR1 SGHTS, CDR2 YDEGEE. The CDR3 has 15 residues. V lost 7 bases and J 1 base, leaving 17 bases between the germline ends. The CDR3 DNA is TGTGCCAGCCCGGGGCCGCCGGGGGGGAACACTGAAGCTTTCTTT. Its protein is CASPGPPGGNTEAFF.

The rearrangement joins TRBV10-3 to TRBJ1-4; no reliable D call. In germline, CDR1 is ENHRY, CDR2 SYGVKD. Trimming took 6 bases from V and 6 from J, leaving 11 bases between them. CDR3 size: 13 residues. The CDR3 coding sequence is TGTGCCATCAGGGGCAGTGCAGATGAAAAACTGTTTTTT. The encoded protein is CAIRGSADEKLFF.

The chain couples TRBV6-2 or TRBV6-3 to TRBJ2-6, with D unresolved. The V gene lost 6 bases and the J gene lost 1 base, with 10 bases spanning the gap. This CDR3 spans 15 amino acids. Germline CDR1 MNHEY, CDR2 SVGEGT. CDR3 protein: CASSPVGSGANVLTF. The CDR3 bases are TGTGCCAGCAGCCCTGTAGGGTCTGGGGCCAACGTCCTGACTTTC.

This clone was counted once. The V gene is TRBV30, the J gene TRBJ2-2; 12 positions match TRBD2. CDR3 length: 17 amino acids. Germline V gives CDR1 GTSNPN, CDR2 SVGIG (reference sequence). V lost 3 bases, J lost 0 bases, and 5 bases stayed unmatched. CDR3 bases: TGTGCCTGGAGCTCTAGCGGGGGGGTTTCGAACACCGGGGAGCTGTTTTTT. Translated: CAWSSSGGVSNTGELFF.

A remark on this clone: The same CDR3 is also encoded by other DNA sequences in this sample. The chain carries TRBV7-2 and TRBJ1-2; 7 nucleotides line up with TRBD1. The CDR3 has 13 residues. CDR1 and CDR2 (germline): SGHTA, FQGNSA. J gave up 5 bases and V 6 bases, and 6 bases lay outside the gene matches. CDR3 region: CASSSDRVYGYTF. In DNA form, the CDR3 reads TGTGCCAGCAGTTCCGACAGGGTGTATGGCTACACCTTC.

This clone was observed a few times. This chain uses TRBV30 with TRBJ2-1, with unresolved D. The CDR3 length is 11 residues. Germline lookup yields CDR1 GTSNPN and CDR2 SVGIG (reference sequence). Trimming removed 0 bases at V and 7 bases at J, with 4 bases between. The CDR3 sequence: CAWSVQNEQFF. The DNA of the CDR3 is TGTGCCTGGAGTGTACAAAATGAGCAGTTCTTC.

The chain joins TRBV5-8 to TRBJ1-5; D is undetermined. V was trimmed by 5 bases and J by 2 bases, leaving 17 bases between them. This CDR3 is 16 amino acids long. Per germline, CDR1 SGHTS and CDR2 YDEGEE. CDR3 DNA: TGTGCCAGCAGTCCCGCGGCGGGTGTTGGCAATCAGCCCCAGCATTTT. Its translation is CASSPAAGVGNQPQHF.

The J gene is TRBJ2-3, the V gene TRBV5-4; D perhaps matches TRBD2 (6 bases). The germline V gene encodes CDR1 SGHNT and CDR2 YYREEE (reference sequence). The CDR3 extends over 15 amino acids. V shed 0 bases and J shed 4 bases, with 12 bases lying between them. CDR3 DNA sequence: TGTGCCAGCAGCTTGGTCGGCGGGGCGGCAGATACGCAGTATTTT. This codes for CASSLVGGAADTQYF. Full variable domain (outside the CDR3, taken from reference TRBV5-4 and TRBJ2-3): ETGVTQSPTHLIKTRGQQVTLRCSSQSGHNTVSWYQQALGQGPQFIFQYYREEENGRGNFPPRFSGLQFPNYSSELNVNALELDDSALYLCASSLVGGAADTQYFGPGTRLTVL.

The chain employs TRBV21-1 and TRBJ2-7; the table's D call of TRBD1 was not tested on the DNA. TRBV21-1 constitutes a pseudogene. This CDR3 has 16 amino acids. CDR3 sequence (DNA): TGTGCCAGCAGCAAAGGTCCCGGGCAGGGGGAATGCGAGCAGTACGTC. This encodes CASSKGPGQGECEQYV.

Only one count was recorded for this clone. The CDR3 is CASSEAGSRRTQYF. In nucleotides, the CDR3 is TGTGCCAGCAGTGAAGCAGGGAGTAGACGGACCCAGTACTTC. This chain links TRBV25-1 with TRBJ2-5, with D perhaps TRBD1 or TRBD2 (5 bases each). V lost 2 bases, J lost 7 bases, and 14 bases lay in between. Looked up from germline, CDR1 is MGHDK and CDR2 is SYGVNS. The CDR3 totals 14 residues.

The chain recombines TRBV7-8 with TRBJ2-7, with 8 nucleotides matching TRBD2. The V segment lost 2 bases and the J segment 0 bases; nucleotides outside the gene matches: 9. The germline gives CDR1 SGHVS, CDR2 FQNEAQ. This CDR3 spans 17 amino acids. This chain's CDR3 is CASSLRSGGPSSYEQYV. The CDR3 DNA reads TGTGCCAGCAGCTTAAGAAGCGGGGGCCCGAGCTCCTACGAGCAGTACGTC.

This chain joins TRBV5-6 and TRBJ2-2; TRBD1 matches 9 bases. CDR3 length: 14 residues. The V gene end was trimmed by 4 bases and the J gene end by 8 bases; junction bases not matched to a gene: 6. Germline V gene lookup returns CDR1 SGHDT and CDR2 YYEEEE. Written as DNA, the CDR3 is TGTGCCAGCAGCAATTCCGACAGGGGGGGGGAGCTGTTTTTT. As protein: CASSNSDRGGELFF.

The chain has TRBV21-1 and TRBJ2-7; TRBD2, the table's D call, lacks a check against the DNA. TRBV21-1 is recorded as a pseudogene. CDR3 length equals 14 residues. The DNA of the CDR3 is TGTGCCAGCAGCAGACGGGGGGGTTCCTACGAGCAGTACGTC. This translates into CASSRRGGSYEQYV.

The CDR3 protein is CASSLTVERTGELFF. For the CDR3, the DNA is TGTGCCAGCAGCTTAACCGTCGAGCGCACCGGGGAGCTGTTTTTT. V and J are TRBV11-2 and TRBJ2-2, with D unresolved. V was clipped by 2 bases and J by 4 bases, with 11 bases between them. Looked up from germline, CDR1 is SGHAT and CDR2 is FQNNGV. The CDR3 runs 15 residues.

CDR3 amino acids: CASGRGGGGGNTIYF. The CDR3 DNA follows: TGTGCCAGTGGAAGAGGAGGGGGCGGTGGAAACACCATATATTTT. This chain joins TRBV19 and TRBJ1-3, with TRBD1 matching over 7 bases. The CDR3 loop spans 15 amino acids. J gave up 3 bases and V 8 bases, and 10 bases lay outside the gene matches. The germline CDR1 and CDR2 sequences are LNHDA and SQIVND (reference sequence).

The chain joins TRBV7-2 to TRBJ1-1; D is unresolved. The germline V gene encodes CDR1 SGHTA and CDR2 FQGNSA. V was trimmed by 5 bases and J by 2 bases, leaving 12 bases between them. The CDR3 totals 14 residues. CDR3 loop: CASSTQRVNTEAFF. DNA of the CDR3: TGTGCCAGCAGCACCCAGAGGGTTAACACTGAAGCTTTCTTT.

The V call is TRBV2, the J call TRBJ1-5, with a tentative D call TRBD1 (5 bases). Germline values: CDR1 SNHLY, CDR2 FYNNEI. This CDR3 is 14 amino acids long. The V end was cut by 9 bases, the J end by 2 bases, with 14 bases between. The CDR3 bases are TGTGCCAGTGGCAGGGAATGGGGCAATCAGCCCCAGCATTTT. The encoded protein is CASGREWGNQPQHF.

The genes are TRBV6-1 and TRBJ1-5, with D hard to call. This CDR3 comprises 17 residues. V was shortened by 3 bases and J by 0 bases, with 15 bases between the two germline ends. Germline assignment: CDR1 MNHNS and CDR2 SASEGT. CDR3 region: CASSEILTDYSNQPQHF. For the CDR3, the DNA is TGTGCCAGCAGTGAGATCCTCACAGATTATAGCAATCAGCCCCAGCATTTT.

The chain combines TRBV28 with TRBJ1-5, with D perhaps matching TRBD1 (6 bases). Trimming removed 3 bases at V and 6 bases at J, with 15 bases between. The CDR3 has 15 amino acids. Germline CDR1 MDHEN, CDR2 SYDVKM. CDR3 sequence (DNA): TGTGCCAGCAGTTTTTCCAGGGGTAGGGCTCAGCCCCAGCATTTT. Its protein product is CASSFSRGRAQPQHF. Filled out from reference TRBV28 and TRBJ1-5, the complete variable domain reads DVKVTQSSRYLVKRTGEKVFLECVQDMDHENMFWYRQDPGLGLRLIYFSYDVKMKEKGDIPEGYSVSREKKERFSLILESASTNQTSMYLCASSFSRGRAQPQHFGDGTRLSIL.

V usage is TRBV20-1 and J usage is TRBJ1-2; D not resolved. The CDR3 is 12 amino acids. The germline V gene has CDR1 DFQATT and CDR2 SNEGSKA (reference sequence). V lost 3 bases to trimming and J lost 7 bases, with 12 bases between them. The CDR3 sequence is CSASSGVGGYTF. Written as DNA, the CDR3 is TGCAGTGCTAGTTCAGGCGTGGGTGGCTACACCTTC.

V gene TRBV28 combines with J gene TRBJ1-5, with 10 bases that match TRBD1. The CDR3 length is 17 residues. V was clipped by 6 bases and J by 6 bases; unmatched bases: 14. Germline V gives CDR1 MDHEN, CDR2 SYDVKM. The CDR3, as DNA: TGTGCCAGCAGCCGGGGATCCGGGACAGGGGACGGTCAGCCCCAGCATTTT. This sequence encodes CASSRGSGTGDGQPQHF.

This clone was counted between two and nine times. The chain couples TRBV12-5 to TRBJ2-2, with unresolved D. Germline CDR1 and CDR2: LGHNT and FRNRAP. V was trimmed by 6 bases and J by 3 bases, leaving 2 bases between them. CDR3 length: 11 amino acids. The CDR3 bases are TGTGCTAGTGGCTACACCGGGGAGCTGTTTTTT. This sequence encodes CASGYTGELFF.